Shown below are 18 T cell receptor beta chains from a single sample sequenced in a study of OX40 agonist ivuxolimab in advanced cancers. The table came from immunoSEQ multiplex PCR; TCRdb's copy has only in-frame clones and leaves some out. Counted here are about 30,000 clones, roughly nine tenths occurring once; the ten biggest clones make up almost 9.5%. The specimen comprised CD4+ or CD8+ T cells sorted from blood, sampled in a trial of the OX40 agonist ivuxolimab. All receptors derive from an adult with an advanced solid tumor such as melanoma, head and neck, liver or kidney cancer.

This clone has only one observation. This chain joins TRBV6-4 and TRBJ2-1; TRBD2 is a possible D gene (5 bases). The length of the CDR3 is 14 residues. The V and J ends lost 0 bases and 3 bases respectively, with 6 bases between them. Germline V gene data show CDR1 as MRHNA and CDR2 as SNTAGT. The DNA of the CDR3 is TGTGCCAGCAGTGACTCGGGAGACTACAATGAGCAGTTCTTC. Protein: CASSDSGDYNEQFF.

This chain joins TRBV19 and TRBJ1-5, with no clear D. The V gene lost 3 bases and the J gene lost 7 bases, with 7 bases spanning the gap. This CDR3 comprises 12 residues. Germline V gene lookup returns CDR1 LNHDA and CDR2 SQIVND (reference sequence). DNA for the CDR3: TGTGCCAGTAGTATCCCGGGACAGCCCCAGCATTTT. Translating gives CASSIPGQPQHF.

This clone appeared once. The chain employs TRBV2 and TRBJ1-5; D gene uncertain. V was shortened by 4 bases and J by 0 bases, with 13 bases between the two germline ends. This CDR3 region has 16 residues. Per germline, CDR1 SNHLY and CDR2 FYNNEI. CDR3 in amino acids: CASSGDTGYSNQPQHF. CDR3 nucleotides: TGTGCCAGCAGTGGGGATACGGGTTATAGCAATCAGCCCCAGCATTTT.

The chain employs TRBV19 and TRBJ2-1; D not resolved. This CDR3 has 13 amino acids. V was pared by 0 bases and J by 7 bases, with 7 bases between. Per germline, CDR1 LNHDA and CDR2 SQIVND (reference sequence). CDR3 sequence: CASSIDHRNEQFF. The CDR3 bases are TGTGCCAGTAGTATAGATCACCGGAATGAGCAGTTCTTC.

V usage is TRBV7-9 and J usage is TRBJ1-1, with D perhaps matching TRBD1 (5 bases). Trimming removed 7 bases from V and 3 bases from J, with 15 bases in between. The CDR3 is 14 residues long. Germline V CDR1 and CDR2: SEHNR, FQNEAQ (reference sequence). The CDR3, as DNA: TGTGCCAGCACCTGGGGGGATGGAGACACTGAAGCTTTCTTT. Amino acids: CASTWGDGDTEAFF.

This clone has a single count. This chain links TRBV5-6 with TRBJ2-7; 8 bases agree with TRBD2. The trim removed 3 bases at V and 0 bases at J, leaving 2 bases unmatched. Germline CDR1 is SGHDT and CDR2 is YYEEEE. The CDR3 consists of 14 residues. The CDR3, as DNA: TGTGCCAGCAGCTGGGGGACTAGCTCCTACGAGCAGTACTTC. It yields the protein CASSWGTSSYEQYF.

V and J are TRBV27 and TRBJ2-1; 9 positions match TRBD2. The CDR3 contains 14 residues. Germline lookup yields CDR1 MNHEY and CDR2 SMNVEV (reference sequence). With V trimmed by 6 bases and J by 4 bases, 4 bases remained unmatched. The CDR3 region has the DNA TGTGCCAGCAGCTTGGCGGGAGGGTACAATGAGCAGTTCTTC. It codes for CASSLAGGYNEQFF.

This clone came up once. V is TRBV7-9 and J is TRBJ1-1; possibly TRBD1 for D (5 bases). The CDR3 is 13 residues long. Trimming left V 2 bases short and J 7 bases short, with 11 bases between. Germline CDR1 is SEHNR and CDR2 is FQNEAQ (reference sequence). The CDR3 DNA follows: TGTGCCAGCAGCTTATTAGGGGATGGTGAAGCTTTCTTT. This translates into CASSLLGDGEAFF.

A single count supports this clone. Other DNA sequences of this sample code for an identical CDR3. The J gene is TRBJ2-7, the V gene TRBV19; D call uncertain. Germline V gives CDR1 LNHDA, CDR2 SQIVND (reference sequence). The CDR3 consists of 13 residues. Trimming cost V 3 bases and J 1 base, with 7 bases left between them. The CDR3, as DNA: TGTGCCAGTAGTATGGTCGAGTCCTACGAGCAGTACTTC. Translating gives CASSMVESYEQYF.

This sequence joins TRBV6-1 and TRBJ1-1; a weak D match, TRBD1 (5 bases). CDR3 size: 16 residues. With 2 bases removed from V and 1 base from J, the gap between germline ends came to 14 bases. Germline assignment: CDR1 MNHNS and CDR2 SASEGT. Written as DNA, the CDR3 is TGTGCCAGCAGTGAAACTTGGGGACTCACGAACACTGAAGCTTTCTTT. Translated: CASSETWGLTNTEAFF.

The chain has TRBV20-1 and TRBJ2-7; possible D gene TRBD1, 6 bases. Germline-derived CDR1 and CDR2 are DFQATT and SNEGSKA (reference sequence). Trimming took off 6 bases at V and 6 bases at J, with 12 bases between the two ends. The CDR3 totals 11 residues. The CDR3 DNA reads TGCAGTGCCCGGGCAGGGGTCGAGCAGTACTTC. This codes for CSARAGVEQYF.

This clone was picked up one time. The rearrangement links TRBV9 to TRBJ2-7; 9 bases agree with TRBD1. From germline, CDR1 is SGDLS and CDR2 YYNGEE. CDR3 length: 15 amino acids. J gave up 0 bases and V 3 bases, and 4 bases lay outside the gene matches. This chain's CDR3 is CASSDGQGFSYEQYF. CDR3 DNA sequence: TGTGCCAGCAGCGACGGACAGGGGTTCTCCTACGAGCAGTACTTC.

J is TRBJ2-7 and V is TRBV5-1; D is ambiguous. V lost 4 bases, J lost 4 bases, and 12 bases lay in between. The CDR3 is 13 residues long. Per the germline V gene, CDR1 is SGHRS and CDR2 is YFSETQ. The CDR3 sequence: CASSPRQGYEQYF. CDR3 bases: TGCGCCAGCAGCCCCCGACAAGGGTACGAGCAGTACTTC.

The chain joins TRBV11-2 to TRBJ2-1; 9 bases agree with TRBD2. The CDR3 extends over 15 amino acids. Germline CDR1 SGHAT, CDR2 FQNNGV. Trimming removed 1 base from V and 10 bases from J; junction bases left unmatched: 8. DNA of the CDR3: TGTGCCAGCAGCTTAGCGGCTAGCGGGGCCCAAGAGCAGTTCTTC. This sequence encodes CASSLAASGAQEQFF.

The chain combines TRBV19 with TRBJ1-1, with a tentative D call TRBD1 (6 bases). The CDR3 has 14 residues. Germline V gene lookup returns CDR1 LNHDA and CDR2 SQIVND (reference sequence). Trimming removed 7 bases from V and 1 base from J, with 13 bases in between. CDR3 sequence (DNA): TGTGCCAGTATGAGGTGGACAGCGAACACTGAAGCTTTCTTT. Protein sequence: CASMRWTANTEAFF.

The V gene is TRBV7-9, the J gene TRBJ2-1; a possible D gene is TRBD1 (6 bases). Trimming took 2 bases from V and 6 from J, leaving 8 bases between them. Germline V CDR1 and CDR2: SEHNR, FQNEAQ (reference sequence). This CDR3 is 13 amino acids long. CDR3 in amino acids: CASSLLGGNEQFF. CDR3 coding DNA: TGTGCCAGCAGCTTACTAGGGGGCAATGAGCAGTTCTTC.

J is TRBJ1-4 and V is TRBV14; 9 bases align to TRBD1. Trimming removed 1 base from V and 6 bases from J; junction bases left unmatched: 3. The germline gives CDR1 SGHDN, CDR2 FVKESK. CDR3 size: 15 residues. In DNA form, the CDR3 reads TGTGCCAGCAGCCAAGGGAGGACAGGGGATGAAAAACTGTTTTTT. Its protein product is CASSQGRTGDEKLFF.

The CDR3 region has the DNA TGTGCCAGCAGTCGACAGGGGATAGAGACCCAGTACTTC. Its translation: CASSRQGIETQYF. The rearrangement uses TRBV11-2 and TRBJ2-5; 8 bases map to TRBD1. Germline V CDR1 and CDR2: SGHAT, FQNNGV. The CDR3 length is 13 residues. V was pared by 6 bases and J by 4 bases, with 4 bases of the junction left unmatched.